These 25 T cell receptor beta chains were all obtained from the same sample, sequenced in a study of blood T cell repertoires in COVID-19. The table came from immunoSEQ multiplex PCR; TCRdb's copy has only in-frame clones and leaves some out. The sample lists 210,000 or so clones; approximately 78% were seen once. The sample consisted of peripheral blood. The receptors stem from an elderly woman with active or convalescent COVID-19.

The chain has TRBV2 and TRBJ2-2; 11 nucleotides agree with TRBD2. Germline-derived CDR1 and CDR2 are SNHLY and FYNNEI. Trimming removed 1 base from V and 3 bases from J; junction bases left unmatched: 7. This CDR3 has 18 amino acids. The CDR3, as DNA: TGTGCCAGCAGTGAAGGTCCCCAACTAGCGGGGGACACCGGGGAGCTGTTTTTT. Its translation is CASSEGPQLAGDTGELFF.

The chain combines TRBV6-6 with TRBJ1-2; weak D call: TRBD1 (6 bases). V lost 6 bases to trimming and J lost 2 bases, with 16 bases between them. In germline, CDR1 is MNHNY, CDR2 SVGAGI (reference sequence). The CDR3 extends over 15 amino acids. In DNA, the CDR3 is TGTGCCAGCAGGATGCCAGGGGTAGAAAACTATGGCTACACCTTC. This encodes CASRMPGVENYGYTF.

The chain carries TRBV7-2 and TRBJ2-1, with 8 positions matching TRBD1. CDR1 is SGHTA, CDR2 FQGNSA, per germline. The CDR3 is 14 residues long. With 0 bases clipped from V and 9 bases from J, the junction kept 4 bases outside the gene matches. This chain's CDR3 is CASSLATGASEQFF. In nucleotides, the CDR3 is TGTGCCAGCAGCTTAGCGACAGGGGCGAGTGAGCAGTTCTTC.

The chain carries TRBV2 and TRBJ1-1, with a tentative D call TRBD1 (6 bases). V was pared by 6 bases and J by 2 bases, with 7 bases between. The V gene's germline CDR1 is SNHLY and CDR2 FYNNEI. The CDR3 runs to 12 residues. This chain's CDR3 is CASRDSNTEAFF. The CDR3 DNA follows: TGTGCCAGCAGGGACAGCAACACTGAAGCTTTCTTT.

This clone was seen once. V gene TRBV7-9 combines with J gene TRBJ2-3, with 9 bases identical to TRBD2. The CDR3 contains 16 residues. Germline V lookup: CDR1 SEHNR, CDR2 FQNEAQ (reference sequence). V dropped 5 bases and J dropped 2; count of bases not matched to a gene: 8. The CDR3 loop reads CASSLLAGNPTDTQYF. DNA for the CDR3: TGTGCCAGCAGCCTCCTAGCGGGAAACCCCACAGATACGCAGTATTTT.

This chain joins TRBV19 and TRBJ1-4, with D tentatively TRBD1 (5 bases). The CDR3 covers 15 residues. Trimming shortened V by 7 bases and J by 2 bases, and 14 bases separated the two germline ends. Germline V gives CDR1 LNHDA, CDR2 SQIVND (reference sequence). The CDR3 bases are TGTGCCAGTAAAGGGGTTTATGATACTAATGAAAAACTGTTTTTT. Amino acid sequence: CASKGVYDTNEKLFF.

The genes are TRBV6-4 and TRBJ2-7; TRBD1 aligns across 8 bases. The CDR3 extends over 16 amino acids. The J segment lost 1 base and the V segment lost 6 bases, leaving 11 bases of the junction unmatched. Germline V gene sequence: CDR1 MRHNA, CDR2 SNTAGT. Here the CDR3 reads CASSSGRGRMSYEQYF. The CDR3 region has the DNA TGTGCCAGCAGCTCAGGCAGGGGGCGTATGTCCTACGAGCAGTACTTC.

The chain employs TRBV7-9 and TRBJ2-3; D perhaps matches TRBD2 (6 bases). Germline loops: CDR1 SEHNR, CDR2 FQNEAQ (reference sequence). The CDR3 is made up of 18 amino acids. Between the trimmed V and J ends, which lost 5 bases and 2 bases, there was a span of 23 bases. The CDR3 here is CASSRRGGLQAVTDTQYF. CDR3 coding DNA: TGTGCCAGCAGCCGAAGGGGAGGATTACAGGCTGTCACAGATACGCAGTATTTT.

This clone has more than one count but fewer than ten. The chain combines TRBV5-4 with TRBJ1-1; the D is unclear. CDR1 and CDR2 from the germline V gene are SGHNT and YYREEE (reference sequence). V was pared by 0 bases and J by 3 bases, with 6 bases between. CDR3 size: 13 residues. CDR3 in amino acids: CASSLELDTEAFF. The CDR3 bases are TGTGCCAGCAGCTTGGAACTAGACACTGAAGCTTTCTTT.

As DNA, the CDR3 is TGTGCCAGCAGTTGGCTAGCGGGGGGGCTTCACGATTCCACCGGGGAGCTGTTTTTT. Amino acid sequence: CASSWLAGGLHDSTGELFF. The chain has TRBV28 and TRBJ2-2, with 12 nucleotides matching TRBD2. Losses at the gene ends were 4 bases for V and 4 bases for J; bases not matched to a gene: 13. This CDR3 comprises 19 residues. The germline V gene encodes CDR1 MDHEN and CDR2 SYDVKM.

The chain has TRBV28 and TRBJ1-2; D uncertain. This CDR3 comprises 14 residues. Trimming removed 2 bases from V and 8 bases from J, with 15 bases in between. Germline assignment: CDR1 MDHEN and CDR2 SYDVKM. The CDR3 spells CASSLARPSWGYTF. In DNA, the CDR3 is TGTGCCAGCAGTTTAGCCAGGCCGTCGTGGGGCTACACCTTC.

The rearrangement links TRBV19 to TRBJ1-1, with 7 bases aligning to TRBD1. With V trimmed by 1 base and J by 7 bases, 3 bases remained unmatched. Germline V gives CDR1 LNHDA, CDR2 SQIVND (reference sequence). The CDR3 consists of 13 residues. The CDR3 loop reads CASSIGGQNEAFF. The CDR3 bases are TGTGCCAGTAGTATAGGGGGACAGAATGAAGCTTTCTTT.

This clone was detected only a few times. V usage is TRBV30 and J usage is TRBJ1-6; D perhaps matches TRBD1 (5 bases). V was trimmed by 1 base and J by 7 bases, leaving 11 bases between them. The CDR3 runs to 14 residues. CDR1 is GTSNPN and CDR2 is SVGIG in the germline V gene (reference sequence). CDR3 DNA: TGTGCCTGGAGTGACACTGGGGGGAATTCACCCCTCCACTTT. Protein sequence: CAWSDTGGNSPLHF.

This clone came up a few times. The chain combines TRBV29-1 with TRBJ1-3, with 7 nucleotides matching TRBD1. The V segment lost 4 bases and the J segment 0 bases; nucleotides outside the gene matches: 6. The CDR3 is made up of 15 amino acids. Germline loops: CDR1 SQVTM, CDR2 ANQGSEA. CDR3 nucleotides: TGCAGCGTTGCTTGGGGACAGAGCTCTGGAAACACCATATATTTT. Translation: CSVAWGQSSGNTIYF.

The chain recombines TRBV9 with TRBJ1-2, with unresolved D. CDR3 length: 13 amino acids. CDR1 is SGDLS, CDR2 YYNGEE, per germline. V dropped 3 bases and J dropped 5 bases, with 11 bases sitting between them. Here the CDR3 DNA reads TGTGCCAGCAGCGCTGGTCCGGGTTATGGCTACACCTTC. This gives the protein CASSAGPGYGYTF.

This clone was observed once. This chain joins TRBV21-1 and TRBJ2-2; the table's D call TRBD2 went unverified against the DNA. TRBV21-1 is given as a pseudogene. The CDR3 consists of 20 residues. This chain's CDR3 is CASKGGMPAGVLRATGELFF. The DNA for the CDR3 is TGTGCCAGCAAAGGAGGGATGCCAGCGGGGGTTTTAAGGGCCACCGGGGAGCTGTTTTTT.

This chain joins TRBV24-1 and TRBJ2-3; 10 bases align to TRBD2. Germline CDR1 reads KGHDR; CDR2 reads SFDVKD. The CDR3 spans 16 residues. V lost 3 bases to trimming and J lost 3 bases; unmatched junction nucleotides: 5. CDR3 sequence: CATSDLAGVGTDTQYF. The CDR3 coding sequence is TGTGCCACCAGTGATCTAGCGGGGGTAGGGACAGATACGCAGTATTTT.

The V and J genes are TRBV3-1 (or the pseudogene TRBV3-2) and TRBJ1-1; D call uncertain. The germline CDR1 and CDR2 sequences are LGHDT and YNNKEL (reference sequence). CDR3 length equals 13 residues. The V end lost 2 bases, the J end lost 5 bases, and 9 bases lay between the germline ends. CDR3 in amino acids: CASSQFGQTEAFF. The CDR3, as DNA: TGTGCCAGCAGCCAATTTGGGCAAACTGAAGCTTTCTTT.

This clone is a singleton in its sample. The DNA of the CDR3 is TGTGCCAGCAGCCGCCTGACTAGCGGGGGGTACAATGAGCAGTTCTTC. It specifies CASSRLTSGGYNEQFF. The V gene is TRBV14, the J gene TRBJ2-1; 13 nucleotides align to TRBD2. V lost 4 bases, J lost 4 bases, and 4 bases stayed unmatched. CDR1 SGHDN and CDR2 FVKESK come from the germline V gene. The CDR3 runs 16 residues. Based on the CDR3 plus reference TRBV14 and TRBJ2-1, the full variable domain is EAGVTQFPSHSVIEKGQTVTLRCDPISGHDNLYWYRRVMGKEIKFLLHFVKESKQDESGMPNNRFLAERTGGTYSTLKVQPAELEDSGVYFCASSRLTSGGYNEQFFGPGTRLTVL.

This clone was seen only once. The chain recombines TRBV5-6 with TRBJ1-4; D uncertain. The length of the CDR3 is 13 residues. The germline V and J ends were trimmed by 2 bases and 3 bases, with 5 bases remaining between them. CDR1 is SGHDT and CDR2 is YYEEEE in the germline V gene. CDR3 DNA sequence: TGTGCCAGCAGCTTTAGTCCTAATGAAAAACTGTTTTTT. It codes for CASSFSPNEKLFF.

The chain recombines TRBV7-8 with TRBJ1-5, with 10 bases fitting TRBD1. The trim removed 4 bases at V and 3 bases at J, leaving 6 bases unmatched. CDR3 length: 16 residues. The V gene's germline CDR1 is SGHVS and CDR2 FQNEAQ. CDR3 bases: TGTGCCAGCAGCTCCCGGACAGGGGGTGTCAATCAGCCCCAGCATTTT. Translated, it gives CASSSRTGGVNQPQHF.

The chain links TRBV5-1 to TRBJ1-4; TRBD1 matches 7 bases. The germline V gene has CDR1 SGHRS and CDR2 YFSETQ. J was trimmed by 8 bases and V by 2 bases; bases with no gene match: 6. The CDR3 extends over 14 amino acids. CDR3 DNA: TGCGCCAGCAGCTTTAGCCAGGGGGACGAAAAACTGTTTTTT. It translates to CASSFSQGDEKLFF.

In this sample, this clone turned up once. The rearrangement uses TRBV6-6 and TRBJ1-1, with 7 bases identical to TRBD1. Unmatched junction bases numbered 11, after V lost 5 bases and J lost 5 bases. Germline V lookup: CDR1 MNHNY, CDR2 SVGAGI (reference sequence). The CDR3 sequence is 15 residues long. CDR3 sequence: CASSESRGRKTEAFF. CDR3 nucleotide sequence: TGTGCCAGCAGTGAGAGTAGGGGGCGCAAAACTGAAGCTTTCTTT.

This sequence joins TRBV7-9 and TRBJ1-5; 9 bases match TRBD1. Trimming cost V 4 bases and J 4 bases; bases outside gene matches: 8. The CDR3 loop spans 16 amino acids. Germline lookup yields CDR1 SEHNR and CDR2 FQNEAQ (reference sequence). The CDR3 sequence is CASSSPGQGGNQPQHF. The CDR3 DNA is TGTGCCAGCAGCTCCCCGGGACAGGGTGGAAATCAGCCCCAGCATTTT.

This chain links TRBV6-6 with TRBJ2-4; D gene uncertain. CDR1 is MNHNY and CDR2 is SVGAGI in the germline V gene (reference sequence). This CDR3 is built from 11 residues. Between the trimmed V and J ends, which lost 6 bases and 9 bases, there was a span of 9 bases. The CDR3 DNA sequence: TGTGCCAGCAGCCCCGGTGGCATTCAGTACTTC. Amino acid sequence: CASSPGGIQYF.